This TCR beta chain was observed in a study of blood T cell repertoires in COVID-19. The wider study: COVID-19 samples from acute and convalescent phases originated in the United States, Italy and Spain. Nucleic acid was either cDNA or gDNA, and it came from T cells, B-cell-depleted T cells, or PBMCs.

Authors' processing steps: How many nucleated cells were present was estimated from reference gene primer amplification. Method: immunoSEQ multiplex PCR; TCRdb's copy keeps in-frame clones and lacks some. The V and J calls and clone size are taken from that table; D and trimming were inferred from the DNA. The sample comprises around 60,000 clones, around 92% of which are singletons, and about 4.5% rests with the top ten. What was sequenced was peripheral blood. This TCR derives from a man aged 50-60 years with active COVID-19.

The CDR3: CASSLLGSSYNEQFF. CDR3 in DNA: TGCGCCAGCAGCTTGCTTGGGAGCTCCTACAATGAGCAGTTCTTC. The rearrangement links TRBV5-1 to TRBJ2-1; possibly TRBD2 for D (5 bases). The CDR3 runs to 15 residues. In germline, CDR1 is SGHRS, CDR2 YFSETQ. Trimming shortened V by 1 base and J by 0 bases, and 8 bases separated the two germline ends.